These 21 T cell receptor beta chains originate from one sample sequenced in a study of PD-L1 blockade in urothelial cancer. Data came from immunoSEQ multiplex PCR; TCRdb stores just in-frame clones and leaves some out. The sample contains 32,000 or so clones, 84% of which appear only once. Sample time point: pretreatment peripheral blood. The sequenced sample was PBMCs, obtained around atezolizumab (anti-PD-L1) treatment. These receptors were obtained from a man in his fifties or sixties with urothelial cancer.

The chain has TRBV19 and TRBJ2-7, with a possible D match to TRBD1 (5 bases). The germline V gene has CDR1 LNHDA and CDR2 SQIVND (reference sequence). Between the trimmed V and J ends, which lost 3 bases and 5 bases, there was a span of 11 bases. The CDR3 has 13 amino acids. Here the CDR3 reads CASSMSGMDEQYF. DNA of the CDR3: TGTGCCAGTAGTATGTCAGGGATGGACGAGCAGTACTTC.

Worth noting for this clone: The junction shows a germline mismatch at one end, possibly a read error. The chain links TRBV7-7 to TRBJ1-5; D not resolved. The CDR3 spans 13 residues. Germline loops: CDR1 SSHAT, CDR2 FNYEAQ (reference sequence). The CDR3 DNA reads as TGTGCTAGCAGCTTAACCCAACACCAGCCCCAGCATTTT. This encodes CASSLTQHQPQHF.

The genes are TRBV6-6 and TRBJ2-5; 8 positions agree with TRBD1. Germline lookup yields CDR1 MNHNY and CDR2 SVGAGI (reference sequence). With 6 bases clipped from V and 5 bases from J, the junction kept 8 bases outside the gene matches. The CDR3 loop spans 14 amino acids. The CDR3 DNA reads TGTGCCAGCAGAACAAGACAGGGGATGGAGACCCAGTACTTC. Its protein is CASRTRQGMETQYF.

This chain uses TRBV30 with TRBJ2-3, with D possibly matching TRBD2 (5 bases). Trimming stripped 4 bases from V and 0 bases from J, with 11 bases between. This CDR3 region has 14 residues. Germline V lookup: CDR1 GTSNPN, CDR2 SVGIG (reference sequence). CDR3 nucleotides: TGTGCCTGGACGACTGGAGGTAGCACAGATACGCAGTATTTT. It encodes CAWTTGGSTDTQYF.

V is TRBV10-3 and J is TRBJ2-7, with a weak D call TRBD2 (6 bases). This CDR3 is built from 15 residues. V gave up 11 bases and J gave up 0 bases, with 20 bases separating them. Germline CDR1 and CDR2: ENHRY and SYGVKD. The DNA of the CDR3 is TGTGCCGGGCCTTGGGCGGGGAAGAGCTCCTACGAGCAGTACTTC. This gives the protein CAGPWAGKSSYEQYF.

This chain uses TRBV7-9 with TRBJ2-1; 10 bases are shared with TRBD2. J lost 3 bases, V lost 6 bases, and 8 bases had no gene match. The CDR3 is 16 residues long. Germline CDR1 is SEHNR and CDR2 is FQNEAQ (reference sequence). The CDR3 here is CASSPSGRSGYNEQFF. CDR3 bases: TGTGCCAGCAGTCCTAGCGGGAGAAGCGGCTACAATGAGCAGTTCTTC.

V and J are TRBV29-1 and TRBJ2-1, with a weak D call TRBD2 (6 bases). Trimming cost V 6 bases and J 1 base, with 16 bases left between them. Looked up from germline, CDR1 is SQVTM and CDR2 is ANQGSEA. This CDR3 is 15 amino acids long. The CDR3 DNA reads as TGCAGCGTGGGGATCTCGGGGACTTCCTACAATGAGCAGTTCTTC. Encoded protein: CSVGISGTSYNEQFF.

This clone has only one observation. V usage is TRBV2 and J usage is TRBJ1-5; no definite D call. V was pared by 1 base and J by 6 bases, with 4 bases between. The CDR3 loop spans 12 amino acids. Germline V CDR1 and CDR2: SNHLY, FYNNEI. The CDR3 sequence is CASSEESQPQHF. The CDR3 DNA reads as TGTGCCAGCAGTGAAGAGAGTCAGCCCCAGCATTTT.

This chain joins TRBV4-1 and TRBJ1-2; no firm D call. Trimming cost V 0 bases and J 5 bases, with 10 bases left between them. Germline V gene data show CDR1 as MGHRA and CDR2 as YSYEKL. The CDR3 sequence is 14 residues long. Here the CDR3 reads CASSQDLQFYGYTF. As DNA, the CDR3 is TGCGCCAGCAGCCAAGATCTCCAGTTTTATGGCTACACCTTC.

This chain uses TRBV7-2 with TRBJ2-1; 7 nucleotides agree with TRBD1. The CDR3 runs to 13 residues. Germline V gene data show CDR1 as SGHTA and CDR2 as FQGNSA. V dropped 1 base and J dropped 8; count of bases not matched to a gene: 2. The CDR3 DNA reads as TGTGCCAGCAGCTTAGACACAGGGGATGAGCAGTTCTTC. Protein product: CASSLDTGDEQFF.

The V and J genes are TRBV19 and TRBJ2-6, with D unclear. From germline, CDR1 is LNHDA and CDR2 SQIVND (reference sequence). The CDR3 sequence is 16 residues long. V shed 7 bases and J shed 4 bases, with 17 bases lying between them. The CDR3 DNA reads as TGTGCCAGTAACCCGATCCGAGAGGAAGGGGCCAACGTCCTGACTTTC. This sequence encodes CASNPIREEGANVLTF.

The table lists this clone with a count of one. The chain is built from TRBV9 and TRBJ2-2; D remains unclear. This CDR3 region has 14 residues. From germline, CDR1 is SGDLS and CDR2 YYNGEE. V was trimmed by 0 bases and J by 6 bases, leaving 9 bases between them. The CDR3 nucleotides are TGTGCCAGCAGCGTAGCTCTGTCCCCCGGGGAGCTGTTTTTT. Its protein is CASSVALSPGELFF.

The chain recombines TRBV18 with TRBJ2-7; unclear D gene. V lost 4 bases, J lost 0 bases, and 7 bases lay in between. Germline CDR1 and CDR2: KGHSH and LQKENI. CDR3 length: 13 amino acids. The CDR3 here is CASSLQASYEQYF. The CDR3 region has the DNA TGTGCCAGCTCACTCCAAGCCTCCTACGAGCAGTACTTC.

The gene calls are TRBV7-9 and TRBJ2-5; 8 bases fit TRBD1. CDR3 size: 14 residues. J was trimmed by 5 bases and V by 2 bases; bases with no gene match: 4. Germline V gene data show CDR1 as SEHNR and CDR2 as FQNEAQ (reference sequence). CDR3 nucleotides: TGTGCCAGCAGCTTACAGGGGGCACTGGAGACCCAGTACTTC. Its protein product is CASSLQGALETQYF.

J is TRBJ1-5 and V is TRBV30, with 8 bases lining up with TRBD1. Germline loops: CDR1 GTSNPN, CDR2 SVGIG (reference sequence). The length of the CDR3 is 17 residues. J gave up 0 bases and V 5 bases, and 12 bases lay outside the gene matches. This CDR3 is CAWSPGQATFSNQPQHF. CDR3 nucleotide sequence: TGTGCCTGGTCCCCGGGACAGGCGACCTTTAGCAATCAGCCCCAGCATTTT. The whole variable domain, filled in from reference TRBV30 and TRBJ1-5, reads SQTIHQWPATLVQPVGSPLSLECTVEGTSNPNLYWYRQAAGRGLQLLFYSVGIGQISSEVPQNLSASRPQDRQFILSSKKLLLSDSGFYLCAWSPGQATFSNQPQHFGDGTRLSIL.

The genes are TRBV9 and TRBJ1-1; no clear D gene. V was clipped by 0 bases and J by 1 base, with 7 bases between them. Germline-derived CDR1 and CDR2 are SGDLS and YYNGEE. The CDR3 is 14 amino acids. The DNA for the CDR3 is TGTGCCAGCAGCGTAGGCCGCGGGAACACTGAAGCTTTCTTT. It encodes CASSVGRGNTEAFF. Together with reference TRBV9 and TRBJ1-1, the CDR3 gives the full variable domain: DSGVTQTPKHLITATGQRVTLRCSPRSGDLSVYWYQQSLDQGLQFLIQYYNGEERAKGNILERFSAQQFPDLHSELNLSSLELGDSALYFCASSVGRGNTEAFFGQGTRLTVV.

This CDR3 reads CASSDRGPKEYTGELFF. In nucleotides, the CDR3 is TGTGCCAGCAGCGACCGTGGGCCTAAAGAATACACCGGGGAGCTGTTTTTT. V usage is TRBV5-4 and J usage is TRBJ2-2; the D is unclear. This CDR3 spans 17 amino acids. V dropped 4 bases and J dropped 3 bases, with 19 bases sitting between them. Germline assignment: CDR1 SGHNT and CDR2 YYREEE (reference sequence).

The V call is TRBV18, the J call TRBJ2-1, with 10 bases matching TRBD2. The CDR3 length is 15 residues. Germline V gene lookup returns CDR1 KGHSH and CDR2 LQKENI. Losses at the gene ends were 1 base for V and 3 bases for J; bases not matched to a gene: 0. The CDR3 region is CASSPLAGGYNEQFF. CDR3 nucleotide sequence: TGTGCCAGCTCACCACTAGCGGGAGGCTACAATGAGCAGTTCTTC.

The chain joins TRBV5-4 to TRBJ2-3; 8 bases fit TRBD2. CDR3 length equals 15 residues. V lost 5 bases to trimming and J lost 3 bases; unmatched junction nucleotides: 8. The germline V gene has CDR1 SGHNT and CDR2 YYREEE (reference sequence). CDR3 in amino acids: CASRRDLAGTDTQYF. The CDR3 DNA sequence: TGTGCCAGCAGGCGGGACTTAGCGGGGACAGATACGCAGTATTTT.

V gene TRBV5-4 combines with J gene TRBJ2-7; 12 bases agree with TRBD2. The CDR3 is 13 residues long. Germline V lookup: CDR1 SGHNT, CDR2 YYREEE (reference sequence). The V segment lost 4 bases and the J segment 7 bases; nucleotides outside the gene matches: 3. The CDR3 bases are TGTGCCAGCAGCCTAGCGGGAGGGAATGAGCAGTACTTC. Encoded protein: CASSLAGGNEQYF.

This chain joins TRBV15 and TRBJ2-5; TRBD2 matches at 9 bases. Germline lookup yields CDR1 LNHNV and CDR2 YYDKDF (reference sequence). Trimming took 0 bases from V and 5 from J; bases not matched to a gene: 7. The CDR3 consists of 16 residues. The CDR3 is CATSRDRSGRGETQYF. The CDR3 DNA reads TGTGCCACCAGCAGAGATCGTAGCGGGAGAGGTGAGACCCAGTACTTC.